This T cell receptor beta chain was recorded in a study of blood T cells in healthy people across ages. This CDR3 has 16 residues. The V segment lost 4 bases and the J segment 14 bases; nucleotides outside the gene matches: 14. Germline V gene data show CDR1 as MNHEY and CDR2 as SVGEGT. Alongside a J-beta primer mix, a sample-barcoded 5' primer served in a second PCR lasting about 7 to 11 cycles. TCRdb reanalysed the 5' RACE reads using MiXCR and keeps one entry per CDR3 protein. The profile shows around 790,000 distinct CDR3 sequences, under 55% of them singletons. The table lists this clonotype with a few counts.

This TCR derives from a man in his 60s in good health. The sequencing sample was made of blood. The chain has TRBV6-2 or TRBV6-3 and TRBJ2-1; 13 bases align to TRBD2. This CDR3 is CASSFTGTSGANVKFF. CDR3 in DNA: TGTGCCAGCAGTTTCACCGGGACTAGCGGGGCCAACGTTAAGTTCTTC.